This TCR beta chain was documented in a study of shared clonotypes between healthy human individuals. Points from the study as a whole: Naive CD4 clonotypes were shared across several donors at roughly 5%.

The sample holds one count of this clone. Its antigen remains unknown. The V gene end was trimmed by 5 bases and the J gene end by 0 bases; junction bases not matched to a gene: 10. Per the germline V gene, CDR1 is WSHSY and CDR2 is SAAADI. The CDR3 loop spans 16 amino acids. The repertoire was sequenced with immunoSEQ multiplex PCR; TCRdb's copy has only in-frame clones and lacks some. This table holds roughly 2 million clones, over 85% found once. This rearrangement joins TRBV10-2 to TRBJ2-7, with TRBD2 matching 7 bases. The origin of this receptor is a man aged 18 to 30 in good health. The sample consisted of naive CD4+ T cells sorted from blood. Noted subset: CD45RA+ positively selected. The CDR3 region has the DNA TGCGCCAGCAGTCCCCCTACTAGCGCCTCCTCCTACGAGCAGTACTTC. Encoded protein: CASSPPTSASSYEQYF.